This T cell receptor beta chain was profiled in a study of regulatory T cells in long-lasting Graves disease. Study at large: With positive TSH receptor antibodies and over 5 years of antithyroid drugs, Graves' disease was considered persistent.

Time point given: persistent/refractory GD, antithyroid drugs over 5 years with positive TRAb. PBMCs provided the RNA from which the TCR library was made. Patient provenance is recorded as an endocrinology department in Xi'an, China. The germline V gene encodes CDR1 LGHDT and CDR2 YNNKEL (reference sequence). The CDR3 loop spans 16 amino acids. The V segment lost 5 bases and the J segment 1 base; nucleotides outside the gene matches: 9. Assembly of TCR beta libraries relied on iRepertoire HTBI primers together with Arm-PCR of CDR3 regions. TCRdb called the multiplex PCR reads again in MiXCR, with one record for every CDR3 protein. The sample carries about 660,000 distinct CDR3 sequences, approximately 31% recorded once.

The clonotype was recovered from a female donor with Graves disease. The specimen was peripheral blood mononuclear cells (PBMCs), collected when the disease was refractory, from a patient treated with antithyroid drugs. V usage is TRBV3-1 and J usage is TRBJ2-3; 7 bases fit TRBD2. The CDR3 nucleotides read TGTGCCAGCAGCTTCCGAGCGGGATGGGGCACAGATACGCAGTATTTT. This gives the protein CASSFRAGWGTDTQYF.